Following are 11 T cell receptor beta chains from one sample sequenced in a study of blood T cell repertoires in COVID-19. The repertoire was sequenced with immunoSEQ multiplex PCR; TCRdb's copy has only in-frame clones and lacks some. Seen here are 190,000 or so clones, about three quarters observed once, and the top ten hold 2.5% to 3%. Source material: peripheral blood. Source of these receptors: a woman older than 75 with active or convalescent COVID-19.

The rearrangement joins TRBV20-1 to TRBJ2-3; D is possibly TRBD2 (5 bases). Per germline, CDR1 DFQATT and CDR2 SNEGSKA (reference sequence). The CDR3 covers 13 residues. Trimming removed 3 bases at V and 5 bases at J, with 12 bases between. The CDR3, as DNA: TGCAGTGCTAGTTCGGGGAATGGAGATACGCAGTATTTT. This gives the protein CSASSGNGDTQYF.

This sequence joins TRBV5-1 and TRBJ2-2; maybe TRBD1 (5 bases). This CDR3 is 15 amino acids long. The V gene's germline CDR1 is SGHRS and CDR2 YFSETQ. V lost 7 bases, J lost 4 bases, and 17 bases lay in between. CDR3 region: CASEQGFYGTGELFF. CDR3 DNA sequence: TGCGCCAGCGAGCAGGGTTTTTATGGCACCGGGGAGCTGTTTTTT. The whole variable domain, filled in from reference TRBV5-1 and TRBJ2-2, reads KAGVTQTPRYLIKTRGQQVTLSCSPISGHRSVSWYQQTPGQGLQFLFEYFSETQRNKGNFPGRFSGRQFSNSRSEMNVSTLELGDSALYLCASEQGFYGTGELFFGEGSRLTVL.

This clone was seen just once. CDR3 in amino acids: CASSLLAGGSGNIQYF. CDR3 sequence (DNA): TGTGCCAGCAGCTTATTAGCAGGCGGCTCGGGGAACATTCAGTACTTC. The chain has TRBV11-1 and TRBJ2-4, with D perhaps TRBD2 (5 bases). The germline gives CDR1 SGHAT, CDR2 FQDESV (reference sequence). The CDR3 is 16 amino acids. Trimming stripped 2 bases from V and 7 bases from J, with 18 bases between.

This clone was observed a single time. CDR3 residues: CASSSNPTGAGTEAFF. CDR3 coding DNA: TGCGCCAGCAGCTCCAACCCCACAGGGGCGGGCACTGAAGCTTTCTTT. The V call is TRBV5-1, the J call TRBJ1-1; 7 positions match TRBD1. The CDR3 is 16 amino acids. V shed 3 bases and J 4 bases; nucleotides not matched to a gene: 12. The V gene's germline CDR1 is SGHRS and CDR2 YFSETQ.

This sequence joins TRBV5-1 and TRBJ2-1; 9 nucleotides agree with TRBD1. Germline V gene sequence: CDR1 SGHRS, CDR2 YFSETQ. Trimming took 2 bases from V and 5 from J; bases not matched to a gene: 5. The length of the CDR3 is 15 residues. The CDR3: CASSLGTGFDNEQFF. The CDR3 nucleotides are TGCGCCAGCAGCTTAGGGACAGGGTTCGACAATGAGCAGTTCTTC. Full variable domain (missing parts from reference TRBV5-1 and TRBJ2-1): KAGVTQTPRYLIKTRGQQVTLSCSPISGHRSVSWYQQTPGQGLQFLFEYFSETQRNKGNFPGRFSGRQFSNSRSEMNVSTLELGDSALYLCASSLGTGFDNEQFFGPGTRLTVL.

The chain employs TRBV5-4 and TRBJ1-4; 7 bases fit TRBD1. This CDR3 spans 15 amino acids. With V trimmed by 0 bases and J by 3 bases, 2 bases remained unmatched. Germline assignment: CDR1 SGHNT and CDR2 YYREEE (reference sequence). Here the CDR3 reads CASSLETGANEKLFF. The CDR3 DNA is TGTGCCAGCAGCTTGGAAACAGGGGCTAATGAAAAACTGTTTTTT.

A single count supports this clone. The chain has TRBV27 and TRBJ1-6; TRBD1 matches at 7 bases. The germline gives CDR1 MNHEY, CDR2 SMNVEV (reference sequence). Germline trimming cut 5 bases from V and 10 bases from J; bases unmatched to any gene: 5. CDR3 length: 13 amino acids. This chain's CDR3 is CASSEGARSPLHF. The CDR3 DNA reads TGTGCCAGCAGTGAGGGGGCGAGGTCACCCCTCCACTTT.

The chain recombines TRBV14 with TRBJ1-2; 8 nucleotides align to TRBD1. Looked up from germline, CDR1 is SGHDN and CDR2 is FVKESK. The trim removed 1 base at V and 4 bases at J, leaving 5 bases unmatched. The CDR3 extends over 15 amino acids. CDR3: CASSQGSGTGYGYTF. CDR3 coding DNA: TGTGCCAGCAGCCAAGGGTCAGGGACAGGCTATGGCTACACCTTC.

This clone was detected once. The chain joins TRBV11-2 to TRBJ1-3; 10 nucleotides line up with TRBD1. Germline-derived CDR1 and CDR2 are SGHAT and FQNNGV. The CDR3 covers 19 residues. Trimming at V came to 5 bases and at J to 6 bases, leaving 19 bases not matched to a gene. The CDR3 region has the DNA TGTGCCAGCAGCACCTCCATATATAACGACAGGGGGCTACTAAACACCATATATTTT. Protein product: CASSTSIYNDRGLLNTIYF.

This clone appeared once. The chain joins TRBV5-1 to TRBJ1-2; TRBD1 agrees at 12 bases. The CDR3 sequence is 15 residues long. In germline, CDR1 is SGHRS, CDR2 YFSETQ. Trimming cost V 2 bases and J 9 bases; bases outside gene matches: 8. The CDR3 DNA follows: TGCGCCAGCAGCTTCTTCGGGACAGGGGGCGAGAGCTACACCTTC. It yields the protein CASSFFGTGGESYTF.

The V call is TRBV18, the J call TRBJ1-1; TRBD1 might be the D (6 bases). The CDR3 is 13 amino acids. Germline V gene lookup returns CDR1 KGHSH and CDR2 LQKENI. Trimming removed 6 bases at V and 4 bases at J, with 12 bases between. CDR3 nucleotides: TGTGCCAGCTCCCGACAGGTGGGCACTGAAGCTTTCTTT. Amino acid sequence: CASSRQVGTEAFF.